The 28 T cell receptor beta chains below were found in one sample sequenced in a study of T cell responses to AZD1222 COVID-19 vaccine. Some clones are missing from TCRdb's copy, which holds only in-frame ones; the method was immunoSEQ multiplex PCR. The sample holds some 110,000 clones, about nine tenths seen once. The material was peripheral blood, obtained 28 days after the second dose of the MenACWY control vaccine. All receptors derive from an adult who received the MenACWY meningococcal vaccine as a control.

This clone was detected only once. This chain joins TRBV7-2 and TRBJ1-5; no reliable D call. The V gene lost 4 bases and the J gene lost 2 bases, with 12 bases spanning the gap. The CDR3 sequence is 15 residues long. Germline CDR1 is SGHTA and CDR2 is FQGNSA. The DNA of the CDR3 is TGTGCCAGCAGCTCCGGGGTGTTTGGCAATCAGCCCCAGCATTTT. Its translation: CASSSGVFGNQPQHF.

This clone was seen a few times. The V and J genes are TRBV5-1 and TRBJ2-6; D might be TRBD2 (5 bases). Deletions cut 2 bases from V and 2 bases from J, with 5 bases between. Germline V gene data show CDR1 as SGHRS and CDR2 as YFSETQ. The CDR3 covers 14 residues. CDR3: CASSLAAGANVLTF. The CDR3, as DNA: TGCGCCAGCAGCTTAGCGGCTGGGGCCAACGTCCTGACTTTC.

The chain carries TRBV18 and TRBJ1-1; possible D gene TRBD1, 6 bases. V was trimmed by 0 bases and J by 7 bases, leaving 12 bases between them. The germline gives CDR1 KGHSH, CDR2 LQKENI. There are 14 residues in the CDR3. In DNA form, the CDR3 reads TGTGCCAGCTCACCACCGACGGGGGCGCTTGAAGCTTTCTTT. Translation gives CASSPPTGALEAFF. The variable domain in full, with the rest retrieved from reference TRBV18 and TRBJ1-1, is NAGVMQNPRHLVRRRGQEARLRCSPMKGHSHVYWYRQLPEEGLKFMVYLQKENIIDESGMPKERFSAEFPKEGPSILRIQQVVRGDSAAYFCASSPPTGALEAFFGQGTRLTVV.

The J gene is TRBJ2-3, the V gene TRBV19; the D gene could be TRBD1 or TRBD2 (5 bases each). CDR1 and CDR2 (germline): LNHDA, SQIVND (reference sequence). Trimming took 6 bases from V and 3 from J, leaving 13 bases between them. This CDR3 comprises 14 residues. Here the CDR3 reads CASRLGEGTDTQYF. The CDR3 DNA is TGTGCCAGTAGATTGGGGGAAGGGACAGATACGCAGTATTTT.

The chain employs TRBV5-4 and TRBJ2-3, with 8 positions matching TRBD2. Germline lookup yields CDR1 SGHNT and CDR2 YYREEE (reference sequence). Germline trimming cut 2 bases from V and 0 bases from J; bases unmatched to any gene: 5. The CDR3 loop spans 16 amino acids. The CDR3 region is CASSFRSGGSTDTQYF. The CDR3 nucleotides are TGTGCCAGCAGCTTTAGGAGCGGGGGCAGCACAGATACGCAGTATTTT.

The CDR3 loop reads CASSHPTGAGTEAFF. The CDR3 DNA reads TGTGCCAGCAGCCACCCAACAGGGGCGGGAACTGAAGCTTTCTTT. The chain recombines TRBV7-9 with TRBJ1-1; the match to TRBD1 covers 7 bases. CDR1 is SEHNR, CDR2 FQNEAQ, per germline (reference sequence). V trimming: 5 bases; J trimming: 5 bases; junction bases outside the gene matches: 11. The length of the CDR3 is 15 residues.

The gene calls are TRBV3-1 (or the pseudogene TRBV3-2) and TRBJ1-1, with no clear D. This CDR3 region has 14 residues. Trimming took off 4 bases at V and 7 bases at J, with 16 bases between the two ends. Germline-derived CDR1 and CDR2 are LGHDT and YNNKEL (reference sequence). The CDR3 region has the DNA TGTGCCAGCAGCCCCTATTCCGACTCCATTGAAGCTTTCTTT. Its translation: CASSPYSDSIEAFF.

Relative to its sample, this clone is medium-sized (0.01 to 0.1%). The chain is built from TRBV6-2 or TRBV6-3 and TRBJ2-2, with 7 bases matching TRBD1. CDR1 is MNHEY and CDR2 is SVGEGT in the germline V gene. This CDR3 is built from 14 residues. Trimming at V came to 6 bases and at J to 5 bases, leaving 6 bases not matched to a gene. The CDR3 bases are TGTGCCAGCAGCAAGGGGGACAGTACCGGGGAGCTGTTTTTT. It specifies CASSKGDSTGELFF.

This clone showed up many times. The rearrangement uses TRBV5-4 and TRBJ2-1; 9 nucleotides line up with TRBD2. V lost 4 bases, J lost 1 base, and 6 bases stayed unmatched. Germline V gene data show CDR1 as SGHNT and CDR2 as YYREEE (reference sequence). The CDR3 contains 16 residues. The CDR3 region is CASSLSGGASYNEQFF. Written as DNA, the CDR3 is TGTGCCAGCAGCCTTAGCGGGGGCGCATCCTACAATGAGCAGTTCTTC.

V and J are TRBV12-3 or TRBV12-4 and TRBJ2-5; TRBD2 is a possible D gene (5 bases). The length of the CDR3 is 13 residues. V was pared by 3 bases and J by 4 bases, with 9 bases between. In DNA, the CDR3 is TGTGCCAGCAGTTTTCTAGAGGGAGAGACCCAGTACTTC. Amino acid sequence: CASSFLEGETQYF.

The V and J genes are TRBV4-3 and TRBJ2-5; either TRBD1 or TRBD2 may supply D (5 bases each). Germline V gives CDR1 LGHNA, CDR2 YSLEER. The CDR3 loop spans 15 amino acids. V lost 2 bases and J 1 base, leaving 11 bases between the germline ends. The CDR3 nucleotides are TGCGCCAGCAGCCAACACCGGGGCTTCCAAGAGACCCAGTACTTC. This sequence encodes CASSQHRGFQETQYF.

This rearrangement joins TRBV19 to TRBJ2-2; D may be TRBD2 (5 bases). Trimming pared 3 bases from V and 6 bases from J, leaving 8 bases between. Germline CDR1 LNHDA, CDR2 SQIVND (reference sequence). The CDR3 spans 13 residues. CDR3 in DNA: TGTGCCAGTAGTATCTCGAGGGCCGGGGAGCTGTTTTTT. Residues: CASSISRAGELFF.

This clone was detected a few times. The chain couples TRBV5-4 to TRBJ1-2; D is undetermined. The germline V gene encodes CDR1 SGHNT and CDR2 YYREEE (reference sequence). Trimming left V 2 bases short and J 8 bases short, with 10 bases between. The CDR3 spans 12 residues. DNA for the CDR3: TGTGCCAGCAGCTTTCAGTTGGGCGGCTACACCTTC. Translated: CASSFQLGGYTF.

This clone was detected once. The rearrangement links TRBV28 to TRBJ1-2; D ambiguous. CDR1 is MDHEN, CDR2 SYDVKM, per germline. Trimming cost V 7 bases and J 3 bases, with 9 bases left between them. This CDR3 region has 12 residues. DNA for the CDR3: TGTGCCAGCACAGCCCTCTACTATGGCTACACCTTC. Protein: CASTALYYGYTF.

This clone is a singleton in its sample. The chain has TRBV7-2 and TRBJ1-2, with D possibly matching TRBD1 (5 bases). This CDR3 comprises 14 residues. From germline, CDR1 is SGHTA and CDR2 FQGNSA. Trimming shortened V by 5 bases and J by 6 bases, and 16 bases separated the two germline ends. The CDR3 DNA is TGTGCCAGCAGCCCGCGTGAGGGGAGGGATGGCTACACCTTC. Translated: CASSPREGRDGYTF.

This clone was detected once. The rearrangement uses TRBV30 and TRBJ1-3; D might be TRBD1 (5 bases). This CDR3 spans 17 amino acids. CDR1 is GTSNPN and CDR2 is SVGIG in the germline V gene (reference sequence). V shed 0 bases and J shed 0 bases, with 15 bases lying between them. CDR3 region: CAWSVQGGTPSGNTIYF. In DNA form, the CDR3 reads TGTGCCTGGAGTGTACAAGGAGGGACTCCCTCTGGAAACACCATATATTTT.

V and J are TRBV6-2 or TRBV6-3 and TRBJ2-4; 7 bases map to TRBD1. This CDR3 has 17 residues. Germline V gene data show CDR1 as MNHEY and CDR2 as SVGEGT. Losses at the gene ends were 2 bases for V and 6 bases for J; bases not matched to a gene: 13. The CDR3 reads CASSYLISGTAPNIQYF. The CDR3 DNA reads as TGTGCCAGCAGTTACCTCATATCCGGGACAGCGCCAAACATTCAGTACTTC.

This clone was counted once. The chain has TRBV7-9 and TRBJ2-3; possibly TRBD1 or TRBD2 for D (5 bases each). The CDR3 extends over 16 amino acids. V was clipped by 5 bases and J by 0 bases, with 15 bases between them. Germline CDR1 SEHNR, CDR2 FQNEAQ (reference sequence). The CDR3 DNA reads as TGTGCCAGCAGCCTAAGCGGTAGGGGAAGCACAGATACGCAGTATTTT. Protein: CASSLSGRGSTDTQYF.

This clone was counted between two and nine times. V and J are TRBV23-1 and TRBJ1-2; D is unclear. TRBV23-1 is marked as an open reading frame, function uncertain. The CDR3 runs to 12 residues. V was trimmed by 1 base and J by 3 bases, leaving 3 bases between them. The CDR3: CASSQCHYGYTF. CDR3 in DNA: TGCGCCAGCAGTCAATGCCACTATGGCTACACCTTC.

The chain is built from TRBV5-8 and TRBJ1-3, with D possibly matching TRBD1 (6 bases). CDR1 is SGHTS and CDR2 is YDEGEE in the germline V gene. The CDR3 length is 14 residues. V was pared by 4 bases and J by 3 bases, with 11 bases between. CDR3 sequence reads: CASSAGAVGNTIYF. The CDR3 nucleotides read TGTGCCAGCAGCGCGGGGGCGGTTGGAAACACCATATATTTT.

In the case of this clone: Germline and junction disagree at one end, which may indicate a read error. V and J are TRBV2 and TRBJ1-4; TRBD1 might be the D (6 bases). The germline CDR1 and CDR2 sequences are SNHLY and FYNNEI. The CDR3 consists of 14 residues. CDR3 region: CATRSGHTAQKLFF. For the CDR3, the DNA is TGTGCCACGCGGTCGGGACACACGGCCCAAAAGCTGTTTTTT.

The CDR3, as DNA: TGCGCCAGCAGCTCCGCGGTGGTATCGAACACTGAAGCTTTCTTT. Its protein is CASSSAVVSNTEAFF. The chain couples TRBV5-1 to TRBJ1-1; D remains ambiguous. CDR1 is SGHRS, CDR2 YFSETQ, per germline. The V end lost 3 bases, the J end lost 1 base, and 13 bases lay between the germline ends. The CDR3 is 15 residues long.

The chain has TRBV27 and TRBJ2-2; D gene uncertain. The V gene's germline CDR1 is MNHEY and CDR2 SMNVEV (reference sequence). The ends were cut back, 3 bases at V and 4 bases at J, with 18 bases in the middle. This CDR3 has 17 residues. CDR3 loop: CASSFSGQSDSTGELFF. The DNA for the CDR3 is TGTGCCAGCAGTTTTTCTGGGCAGTCGGATAGCACCGGGGAGCTGTTTTTT.

This chain joins TRBV6-6 and TRBJ1-6; a possible D gene is TRBD1 (6 bases). Looked up from germline, CDR1 is MNHNY and CDR2 is SVGAGI (reference sequence). This CDR3 spans 14 amino acids. The V and J ends lost 6 bases and 11 bases respectively, with 17 bases between them. CDR3 protein: CASRSGQYSAPLHF. The CDR3 DNA sequence: TGTGCCAGCAGATCTGGACAGTACAGTGCACCCCTCCACTTT.

The V and J genes are TRBV7-9 and TRBJ2-7; 10 nucleotides line up with TRBD1. V gave up 6 bases and J gave up 3 bases; unmatched junction bases: 8. This CDR3 contains 15 residues. The germline gives CDR1 SEHNR, CDR2 FQNEAQ (reference sequence). CDR3 nucleotides: TGTGCCAGCAGGGCCGGGACAGGGGCCTTCTACGAGCAGTACTTC. This sequence encodes CASRAGTGAFYEQYF.

V and J are TRBV19 and TRBJ2-2, with TRBD1 matching 8 bases. From germline, CDR1 is LNHDA and CDR2 SQIVND (reference sequence). Trimming cost V 9 bases and J 5 bases; bases outside gene matches: 11. The CDR3 totals 15 residues. CDR3 DNA sequence: TGTGCCAGCTCCCGGGACAGGACACAGACCGGGGAGCTGTTTTTT. Translated, it gives CASSRDRTQTGELFF.

The chain couples TRBV4-1 to TRBJ2-1, with 11 nucleotides matching TRBD2. The CDR3 extends over 15 amino acids. From germline, CDR1 is MGHRA and CDR2 YSYEKL. The V gene end was trimmed by 2 bases and the J gene end by 5 bases; junction bases not matched to a gene: 2. CDR3 loop: CASSQMGLADNEQFF. For the CDR3, the DNA is TGCGCCAGCAGCCAAATGGGACTAGCGGACAATGAGCAGTTCTTC.

This rearrangement joins TRBV5-4 to TRBJ2-3; 8 bases fit TRBD2. Germline V CDR1 and CDR2: SGHNT, YYREEE (reference sequence). Trimming took 3 bases from V and 4 from J; bases not matched to a gene: 7. The CDR3 covers 15 residues. CDR3 amino acids: CASSSRTSTADTQYF. DNA of the CDR3: TGTGCCAGCAGCTCCAGGACTAGCACAGCAGATACGCAGTATTTT. Filled out from reference TRBV5-4 and TRBJ2-3, the complete variable domain reads ETGVTQSPTHLIKTRGQQVTLRCSSQSGHNTVSWYQQALGQGPQFIFQYYREEENGRGNFPPRFSGLQFPNYSSELNVNALELDDSALYLCASSSRTSTADTQYFGPGTRLTVL.